This TCR beta chain was recovered during a study of blood T cell repertoires in COVID-19. Germline CDR1 reads MNHEY; CDR2 reads SVGAGI. The junction had 7 bases not matched to a gene; V was cut back by 6 bases and J by 4 bases. This CDR3 spans 14 amino acids. This clone was seen a single time. TCRdb keeps only in-frame clones here, not all; method: immunoSEQ multiplex PCR. Altogether under 250,000 clones are present, roughly 86% being singletons, with the ten largest covering 5.5% to 6%. The TCR was taken from a woman aged 80 or over with COVID-19, enrolled during active disease. Sequenced input: peripheral blood. The rearrangement joins TRBV6-5 to TRBJ1-1; 8 nucleotides match TRBD1. The CDR3 region has the DNA TGTGCCAGCAGACCGGACAGGGCGACCACTGAAGCTTTCTTT. Amino acids: CASRPDRATTEAFF.